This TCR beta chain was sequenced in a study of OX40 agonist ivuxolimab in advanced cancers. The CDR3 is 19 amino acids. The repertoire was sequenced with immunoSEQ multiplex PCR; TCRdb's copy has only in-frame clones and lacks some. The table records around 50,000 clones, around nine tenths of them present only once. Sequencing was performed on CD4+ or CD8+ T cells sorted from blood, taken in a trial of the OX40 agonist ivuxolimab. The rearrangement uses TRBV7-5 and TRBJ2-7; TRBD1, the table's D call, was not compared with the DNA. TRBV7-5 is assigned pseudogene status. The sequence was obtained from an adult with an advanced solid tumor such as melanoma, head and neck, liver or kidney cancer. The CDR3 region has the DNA TGTGCCAGAAGTCAACGACCCCCAGGGCAGGCAAATCTCTCCTACGAGCAGTACTTC. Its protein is CARSQRPPGQANLSYEQYF.